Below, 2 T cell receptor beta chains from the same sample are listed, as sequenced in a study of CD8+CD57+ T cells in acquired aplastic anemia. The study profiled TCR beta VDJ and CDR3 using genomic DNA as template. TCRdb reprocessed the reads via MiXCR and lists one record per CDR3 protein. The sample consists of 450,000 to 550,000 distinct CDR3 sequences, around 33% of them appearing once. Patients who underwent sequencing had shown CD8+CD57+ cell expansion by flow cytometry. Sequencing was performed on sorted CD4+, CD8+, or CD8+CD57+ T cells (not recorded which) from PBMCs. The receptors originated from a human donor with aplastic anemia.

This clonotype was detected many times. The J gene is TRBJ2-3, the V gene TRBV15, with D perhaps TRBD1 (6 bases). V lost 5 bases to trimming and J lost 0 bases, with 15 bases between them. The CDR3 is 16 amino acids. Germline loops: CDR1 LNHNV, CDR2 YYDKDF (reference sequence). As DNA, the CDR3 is TGTGCCACCAGCTGGGACGCCGGGACAAGCACAGATACGCAGTATTTT. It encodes CATSWDAGTSTDTQYF.

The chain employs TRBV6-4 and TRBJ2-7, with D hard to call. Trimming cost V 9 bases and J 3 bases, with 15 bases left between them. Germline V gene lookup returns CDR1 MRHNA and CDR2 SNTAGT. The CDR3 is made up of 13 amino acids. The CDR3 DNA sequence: TGTGCCAGTTCGGCGGAACCTTACTACGAGCAGTACTTC. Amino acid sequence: CASSAEPYYEQYF.